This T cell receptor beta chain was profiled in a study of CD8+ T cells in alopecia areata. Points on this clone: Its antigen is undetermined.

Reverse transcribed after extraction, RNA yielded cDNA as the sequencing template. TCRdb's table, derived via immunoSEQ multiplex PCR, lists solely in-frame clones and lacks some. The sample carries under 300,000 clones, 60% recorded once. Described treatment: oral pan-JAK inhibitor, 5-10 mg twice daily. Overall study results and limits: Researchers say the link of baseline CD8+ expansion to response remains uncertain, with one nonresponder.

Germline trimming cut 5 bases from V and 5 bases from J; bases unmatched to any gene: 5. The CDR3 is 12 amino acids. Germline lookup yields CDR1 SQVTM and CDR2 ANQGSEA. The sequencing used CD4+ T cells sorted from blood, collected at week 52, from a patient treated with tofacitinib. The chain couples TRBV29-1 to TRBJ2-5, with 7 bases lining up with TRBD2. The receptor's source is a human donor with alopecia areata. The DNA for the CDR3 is TGCAGCGTTCCGGGAGGTACGGAGACCCAGTACTTC. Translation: CSVPGGTETQYF. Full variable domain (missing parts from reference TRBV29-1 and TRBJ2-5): SAVISQKPSRDICQRGTSLTIQCQVDSQVTMMFWYRQQPGQSLTLIATANQGSEATYESGFVIDKFPISRPNLTFSTLTVSNMSPEDSSIYLCSVPGGTETQYFGPGTRLLVL.